This T cell receptor beta chain emerged from a study of tumor and adjacent non-tumor tissue in lung cancer. About the study: There were about 12 adenocarcinoma, 2 squamous cell carcinoma and 1 small cell lung cancer cases. Samples averaged around 4 million productive TCRbeta reads each.

TCRbeta libraries were built with three rounds of nested PCR, modified from ARM-PCR. TCRdb ran MiXCR on the multiplex PCR reads and lists one entry per CDR3 protein. The sample holds 90,000 to 110,000 distinct CDR3 sequences, 60% to 65% seen once. The CDR3 totals 12 residues, both ends included. Germline V gene sequence: CDR1 SGHAT, CDR2 FQNNGV. No cell sorting was done before RNA was extracted from the tissue. The normal lung tissue was taken more than 3 cm from the tumor edge. Of note for this clonotype: This is likely a read error, given that the CDR3 carries no conserved phenylalanine or tryptophan at its end. It is unclear where the CDR3 begins or ends on the DNA, so no DNA is shown, and the CDR3 is as TCRdb lists it.

The sequenced sample consisted of distant non-tumor lung tissue. The receptor was isolated from a man in his 60s with non-small cell lung cancer. The J gene is TRBJ2-3, the V gene TRBV11-2. The CDR3 region is CASSLVSDTLYL.